This entry describes one T cell receptor (beta chain). This specimen comes from a study of T cells after somatic rescue of genetic block. V shed 6 bases and J shed 8 bases, with 13 bases lying between them. Germline CDR1 is MDHEN and CDR2 is SYDVKM. The CDR3 consists of 12 residues. Only in-frame clones appear in the TCRdb table, and some are missing; sequencing was by immunoSEQ multiplex PCR. Of 88,000 or so clones listed, over 80% are singletons. The chain is built from TRBV28 and TRBJ1-2; weak D call: TRBD1 (5 bases). The sequence was obtained from a young woman. What was sequenced was peripheral blood mononuclear cells (PBMCs). CDR3 nucleotides: TGTGCCAGCAGCCCCGAGGGGCCCGGCTACACCTTC. This encodes CASSPEGPGYTF.